Given below is one TCR beta chain in context. Its antigen is not known. Other DNA sequences in this specimen translate into the identical CDR3. Clones were read by immunoSEQ multiplex PCR, and TCRdb kept only the in-frame ones, dropping some. Counted here are roughly 190,000 clones, 80% to 95% occurring once; the ten biggest clones make up around 3.7%. The CDR3 contains 11 residues. Trimming cost V 5 bases and J 3 bases, with 5 bases left between them. CDR1 is MDHEN and CDR2 is SYDVKM in the germline V gene. The record originates from a study of T cell responses to AZD1222 COVID-19 vaccine. General study points: Donors were mostly white British, more females; clonal diversity possibly underestimated. The CD4 TCRs associated with vaccination extended across spike and predominated at 160-218 and 743-854.

Sequencing was performed on peripheral blood, taken 28 days after the second AZD1222 dose. This clonotype was sampled from an adult who received the AZD1222 COVID-19 vaccine. J is TRBJ2-7 and V is TRBV28; D gene unclear. In DNA, the CDR3 is TGTGCCAGCAGTCACAGCTACGAGCAGTACTTC. As protein: CASSHSYEQYF.